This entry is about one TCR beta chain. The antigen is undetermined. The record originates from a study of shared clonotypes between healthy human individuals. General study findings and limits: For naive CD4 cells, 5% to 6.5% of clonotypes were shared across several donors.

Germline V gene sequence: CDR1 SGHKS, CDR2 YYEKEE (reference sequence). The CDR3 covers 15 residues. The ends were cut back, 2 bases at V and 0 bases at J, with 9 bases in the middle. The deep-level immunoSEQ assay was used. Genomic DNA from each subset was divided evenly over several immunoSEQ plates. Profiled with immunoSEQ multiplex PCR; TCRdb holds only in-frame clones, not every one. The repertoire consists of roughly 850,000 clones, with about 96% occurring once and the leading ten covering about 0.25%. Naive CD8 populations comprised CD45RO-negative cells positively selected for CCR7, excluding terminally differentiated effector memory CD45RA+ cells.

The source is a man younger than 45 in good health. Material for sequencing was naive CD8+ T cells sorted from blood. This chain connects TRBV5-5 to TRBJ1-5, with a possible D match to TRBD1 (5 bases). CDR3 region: CASSLSRGSNQPQHF. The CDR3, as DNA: TGTGCCAGCAGCTTAAGTAGGGGTAGCAATCAGCCCCAGCATTTT.